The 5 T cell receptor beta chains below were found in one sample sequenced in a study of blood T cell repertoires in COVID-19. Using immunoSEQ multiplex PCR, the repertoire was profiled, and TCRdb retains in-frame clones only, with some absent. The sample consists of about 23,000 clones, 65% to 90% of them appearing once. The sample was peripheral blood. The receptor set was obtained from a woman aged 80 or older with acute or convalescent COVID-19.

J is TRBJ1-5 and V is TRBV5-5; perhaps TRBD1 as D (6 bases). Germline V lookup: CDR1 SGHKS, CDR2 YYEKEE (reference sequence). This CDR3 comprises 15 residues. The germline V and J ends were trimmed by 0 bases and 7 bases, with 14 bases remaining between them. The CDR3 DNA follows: TGTGCCAGCAGCTTGGCAGGGGACGGTGTCCAGCCCCAGCATTTT. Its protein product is CASSLAGDGVQPQHF.

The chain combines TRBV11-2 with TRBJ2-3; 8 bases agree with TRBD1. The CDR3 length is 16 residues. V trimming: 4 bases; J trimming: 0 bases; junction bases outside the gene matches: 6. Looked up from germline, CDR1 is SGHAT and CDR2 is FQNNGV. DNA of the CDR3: TGTGCCAGCAGCTCCGGACAGGGTCCTAGCACAGATACGCAGTATTTT. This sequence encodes CASSSGQGPSTDTQYF.

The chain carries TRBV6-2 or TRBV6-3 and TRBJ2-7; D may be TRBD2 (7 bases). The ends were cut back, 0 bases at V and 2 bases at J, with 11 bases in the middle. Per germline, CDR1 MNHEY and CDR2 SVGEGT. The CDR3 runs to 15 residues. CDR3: CASSYSSGGAYEQYF. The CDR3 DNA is TGTGCCAGCAGTTACTCGTCGGGGGGCGCCTACGAGCAGTACTTC.

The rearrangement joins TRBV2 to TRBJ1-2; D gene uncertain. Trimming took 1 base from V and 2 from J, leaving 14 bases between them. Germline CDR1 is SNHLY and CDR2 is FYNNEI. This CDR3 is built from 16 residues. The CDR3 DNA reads TGTGCCAGCAGTGAAGGGAGCCCCGGTCTAAACTATGGCTACACCTTC. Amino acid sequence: CASSEGSPGLNYGYTF.

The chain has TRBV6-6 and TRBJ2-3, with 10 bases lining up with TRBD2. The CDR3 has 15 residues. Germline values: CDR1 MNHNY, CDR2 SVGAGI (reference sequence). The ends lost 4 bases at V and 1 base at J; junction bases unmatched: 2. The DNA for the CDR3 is TGTGCCAGCAGTTTAGCGGGGGGTCGCACAGATACGCAGTATTTT. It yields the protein CASSLAGGRTDTQYF.